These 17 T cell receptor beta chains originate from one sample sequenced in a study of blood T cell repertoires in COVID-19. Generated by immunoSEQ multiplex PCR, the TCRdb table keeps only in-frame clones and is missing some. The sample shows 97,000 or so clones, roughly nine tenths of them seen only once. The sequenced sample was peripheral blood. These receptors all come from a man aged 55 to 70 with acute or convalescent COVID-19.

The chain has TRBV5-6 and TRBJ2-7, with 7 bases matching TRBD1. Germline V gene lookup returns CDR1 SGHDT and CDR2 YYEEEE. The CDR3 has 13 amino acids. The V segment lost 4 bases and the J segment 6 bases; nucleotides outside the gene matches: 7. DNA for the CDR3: TGTGCCAGCAGCCCGGGGACAGTGGGCGAGCAGTACGTC. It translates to CASSPGTVGEQYV.

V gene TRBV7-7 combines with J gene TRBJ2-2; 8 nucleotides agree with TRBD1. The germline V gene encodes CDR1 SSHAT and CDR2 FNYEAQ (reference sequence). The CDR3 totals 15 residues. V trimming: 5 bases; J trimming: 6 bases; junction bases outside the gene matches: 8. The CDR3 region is CASSPDRVKAGELFF. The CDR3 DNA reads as TGTGCCAGCAGCCCGGACAGGGTGAAGGCCGGGGAGCTGTTTTTT.

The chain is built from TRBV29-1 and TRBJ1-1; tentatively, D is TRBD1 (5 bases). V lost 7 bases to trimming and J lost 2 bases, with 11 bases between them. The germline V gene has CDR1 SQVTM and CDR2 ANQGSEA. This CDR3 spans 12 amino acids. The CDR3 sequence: CSGMDTNTEAFF. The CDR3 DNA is TGCAGCGGGATGGACACAAACACTGAAGCTTTCTTT.

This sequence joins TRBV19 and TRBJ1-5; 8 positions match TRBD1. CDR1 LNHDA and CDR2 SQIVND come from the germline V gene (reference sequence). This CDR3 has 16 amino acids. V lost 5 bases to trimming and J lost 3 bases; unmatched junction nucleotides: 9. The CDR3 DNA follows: TGTGCCAGTAGTTCGCGGACAGGGAGGAACAATCAGCCCCAGCATTTT. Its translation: CASSSRTGRNNQPQHF.

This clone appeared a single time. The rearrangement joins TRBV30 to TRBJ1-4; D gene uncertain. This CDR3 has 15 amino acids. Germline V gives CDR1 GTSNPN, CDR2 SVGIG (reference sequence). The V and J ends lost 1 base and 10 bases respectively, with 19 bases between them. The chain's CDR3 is CAWSEKGGQVAKLFF. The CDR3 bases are TGTGCCTGGAGTGAGAAGGGAGGTCAAGTGGCAAAACTGTTTTTT.

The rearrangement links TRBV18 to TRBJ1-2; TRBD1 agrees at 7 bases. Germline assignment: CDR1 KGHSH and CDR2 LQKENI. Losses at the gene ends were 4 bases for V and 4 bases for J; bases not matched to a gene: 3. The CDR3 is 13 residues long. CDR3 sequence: CASSLDRVYGYTF. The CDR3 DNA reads TGTGCCAGCTCACTCGACAGGGTCTATGGCTACACCTTC.

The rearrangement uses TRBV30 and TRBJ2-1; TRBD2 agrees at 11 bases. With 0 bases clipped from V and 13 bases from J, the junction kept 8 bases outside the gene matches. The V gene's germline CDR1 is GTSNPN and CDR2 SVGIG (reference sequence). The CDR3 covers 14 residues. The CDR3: CAWSVGTSGDRQFF. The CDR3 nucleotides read TGTGCCTGGAGTGTAGGGACTAGCGGAGACCGCCAGTTCTTC.

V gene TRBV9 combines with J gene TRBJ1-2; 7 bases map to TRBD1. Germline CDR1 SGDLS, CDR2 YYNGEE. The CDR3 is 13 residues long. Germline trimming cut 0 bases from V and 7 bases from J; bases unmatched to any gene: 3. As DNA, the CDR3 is TGTGCCAGCAGCGTAGAGGGGGCGACTGGCTACACCTTC. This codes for CASSVEGATGYTF.

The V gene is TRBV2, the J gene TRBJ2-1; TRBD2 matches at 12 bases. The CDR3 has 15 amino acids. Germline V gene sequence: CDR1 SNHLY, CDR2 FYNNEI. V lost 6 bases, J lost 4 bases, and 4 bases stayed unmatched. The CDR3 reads CASRRTSGTYNEQFF. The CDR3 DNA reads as TGTGCCAGCAGGAGGACTAGCGGGACATACAATGAGCAGTTCTTC.

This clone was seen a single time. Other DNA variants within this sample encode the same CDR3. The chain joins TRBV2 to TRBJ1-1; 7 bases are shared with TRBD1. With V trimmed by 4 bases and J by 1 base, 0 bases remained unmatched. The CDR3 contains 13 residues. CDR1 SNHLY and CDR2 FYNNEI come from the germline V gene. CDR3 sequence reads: CASSGQGNTEAFF. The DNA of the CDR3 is TGTGCCAGCAGTGGACAGGGGAACACTGAAGCTTTCTTT.

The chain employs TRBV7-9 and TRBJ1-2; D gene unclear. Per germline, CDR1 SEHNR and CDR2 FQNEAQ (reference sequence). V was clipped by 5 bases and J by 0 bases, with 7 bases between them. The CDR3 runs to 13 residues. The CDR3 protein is CASSRDSNYGYTF. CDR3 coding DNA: TGTGCCAGCAGCCGCGACTCTAACTATGGCTACACCTTC.

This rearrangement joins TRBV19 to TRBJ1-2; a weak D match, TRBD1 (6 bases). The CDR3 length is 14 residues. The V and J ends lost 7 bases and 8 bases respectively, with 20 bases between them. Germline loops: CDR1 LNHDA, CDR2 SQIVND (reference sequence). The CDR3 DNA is TGTGCCAGTACCCCTAGACAGGAATCGTGGGGCTACACCTTC. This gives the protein CASTPRQESWGYTF.

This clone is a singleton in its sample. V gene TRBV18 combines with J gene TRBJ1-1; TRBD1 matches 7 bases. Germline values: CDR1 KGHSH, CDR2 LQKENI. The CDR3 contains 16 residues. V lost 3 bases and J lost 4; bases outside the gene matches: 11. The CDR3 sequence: CASSPLGPGGSTEAFF. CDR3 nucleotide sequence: TGTGCCAGCTCACCCCTAGGCCCAGGGGGGAGCACTGAAGCTTTCTTT.

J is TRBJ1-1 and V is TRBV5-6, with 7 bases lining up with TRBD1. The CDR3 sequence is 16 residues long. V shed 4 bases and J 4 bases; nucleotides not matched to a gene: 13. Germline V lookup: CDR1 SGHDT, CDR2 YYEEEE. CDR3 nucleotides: TGTGCCAGCAGCCCGATCACCGACAGGGTGGGCACTGAAGCTTTCTTT. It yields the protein CASSPITDRVGTEAFF.

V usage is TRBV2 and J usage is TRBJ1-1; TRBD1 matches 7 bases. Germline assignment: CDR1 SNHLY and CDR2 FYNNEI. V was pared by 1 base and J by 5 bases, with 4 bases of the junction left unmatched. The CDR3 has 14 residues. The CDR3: CASSEEIRGTEAFF. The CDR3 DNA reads TGTGCCAGCAGTGAAGAAATCAGGGGGACTGAAGCTTTCTTT.

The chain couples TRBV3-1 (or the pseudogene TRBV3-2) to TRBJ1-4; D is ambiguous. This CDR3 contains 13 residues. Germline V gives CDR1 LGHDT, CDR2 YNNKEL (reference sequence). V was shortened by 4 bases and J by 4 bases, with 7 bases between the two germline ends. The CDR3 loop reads CASSLAFNEKLFF. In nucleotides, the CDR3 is TGTGCCAGCAGCCTAGCCTTTAATGAAAAACTGTTTTTT.

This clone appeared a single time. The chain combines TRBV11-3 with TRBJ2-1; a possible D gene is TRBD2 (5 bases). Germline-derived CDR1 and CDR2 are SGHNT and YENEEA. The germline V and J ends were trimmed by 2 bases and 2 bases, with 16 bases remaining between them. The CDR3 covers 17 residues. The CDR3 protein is CASSLRPGVGPYNEQFF. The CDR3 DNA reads TGTGCCAGCAGCTTACGTCCCGGGGTAGGACCCTACAATGAGCAGTTCTTC.